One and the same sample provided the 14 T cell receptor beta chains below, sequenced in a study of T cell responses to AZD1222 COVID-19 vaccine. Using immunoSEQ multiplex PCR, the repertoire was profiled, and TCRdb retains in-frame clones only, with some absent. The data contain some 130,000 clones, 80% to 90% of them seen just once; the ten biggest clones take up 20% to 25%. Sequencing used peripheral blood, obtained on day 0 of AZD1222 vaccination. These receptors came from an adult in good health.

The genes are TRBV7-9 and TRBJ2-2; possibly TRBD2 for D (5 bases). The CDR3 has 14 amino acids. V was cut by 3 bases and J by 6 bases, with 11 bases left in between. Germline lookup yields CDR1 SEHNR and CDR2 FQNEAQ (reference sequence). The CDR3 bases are TGTGCCAGCAGCTTGGTTGCCGGGGCCGGGGAGCTGTTTTTT. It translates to CASSLVAGAGELFF. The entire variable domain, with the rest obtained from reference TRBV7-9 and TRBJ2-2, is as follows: DTGVSQNPRHKITKRGQNVTFRCDPISEHNRLYWYRQTLGQGPEFLTYFQNEAQLEKSRLLSDRFSAERPKGSFSTLEIQRTEQGDSAMYLCASSLVAGAGELFFGEGSRLTVL.

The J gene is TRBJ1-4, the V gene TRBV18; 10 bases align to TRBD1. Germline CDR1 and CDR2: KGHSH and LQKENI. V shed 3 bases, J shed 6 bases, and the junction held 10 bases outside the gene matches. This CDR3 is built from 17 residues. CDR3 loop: CASSPRQGADQDEKLFF. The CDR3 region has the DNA TGTGCCAGCTCACCCAGACAGGGGGCAGATCAAGATGAAAAACTGTTTTTT.

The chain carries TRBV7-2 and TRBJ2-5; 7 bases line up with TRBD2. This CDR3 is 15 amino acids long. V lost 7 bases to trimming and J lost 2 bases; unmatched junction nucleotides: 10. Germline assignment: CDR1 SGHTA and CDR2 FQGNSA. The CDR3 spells CASNRLSGRQETQYF. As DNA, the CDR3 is TGTGCCAGCAACCGCCTTAGCGGGCGTCAAGAGACCCAGTACTTC.

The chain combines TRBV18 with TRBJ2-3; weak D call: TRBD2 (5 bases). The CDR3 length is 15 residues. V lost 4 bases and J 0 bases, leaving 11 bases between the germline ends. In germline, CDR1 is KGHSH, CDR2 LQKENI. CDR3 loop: CASSRADRSTDTQYF. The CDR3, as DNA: TGTGCCAGCTCACGAGCGGATCGAAGCACAGATACGCAGTATTTT. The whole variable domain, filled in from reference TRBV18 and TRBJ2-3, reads NAGVMQNPRHLVRRRGQEARLRCSPMKGHSHVYWYRQLPEEGLKFMVYLQKENIIDESGMPKERFSAEFPKEGPSILRIQQVVRGDSAAYFCASSRADRSTDTQYFGPGTRLTVL.

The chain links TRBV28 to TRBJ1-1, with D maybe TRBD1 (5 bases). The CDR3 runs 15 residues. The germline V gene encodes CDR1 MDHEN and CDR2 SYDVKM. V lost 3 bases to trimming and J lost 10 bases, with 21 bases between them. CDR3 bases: TGTGCCAGCAGTTTGGGGACCACAGGTGGGGGGGTAGCTTTCTTT. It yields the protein CASSLGTTGGGVAFF.

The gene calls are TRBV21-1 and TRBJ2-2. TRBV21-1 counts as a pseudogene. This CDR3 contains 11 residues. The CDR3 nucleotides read TGTGCCAGCGTCCAACCGAGGGAGCTGTTTTTT. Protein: CASVQPRELFF.

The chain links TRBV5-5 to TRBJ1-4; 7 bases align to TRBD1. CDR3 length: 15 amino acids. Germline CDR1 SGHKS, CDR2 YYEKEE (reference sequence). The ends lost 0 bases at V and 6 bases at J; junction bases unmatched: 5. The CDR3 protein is CASSLAAGGYEKLFF. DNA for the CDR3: TGTGCCAGCAGCTTGGCAGCAGGGGGATATGAAAAACTGTTTTTT. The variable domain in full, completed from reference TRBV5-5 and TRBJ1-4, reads DAGVTQSPTHLIKTRGQQVTLRCSPISGHKSVSWYQQVLGQGPQFIFQYYEKEERGRGNFPDRFSARQFPNYSSELNVNALLLGDSALYLCASSLAAGGYEKLFFGSGTQLSVL.

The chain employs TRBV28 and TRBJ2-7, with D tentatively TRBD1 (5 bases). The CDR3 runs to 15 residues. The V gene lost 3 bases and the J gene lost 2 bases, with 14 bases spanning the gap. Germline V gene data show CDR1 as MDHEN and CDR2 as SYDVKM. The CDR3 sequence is CASSFPTGATYEQYF. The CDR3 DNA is TGTGCCAGCAGTTTCCCCACAGGAGCTACCTACGAGCAGTACTTC. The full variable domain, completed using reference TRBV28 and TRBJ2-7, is DVKVTQSSRYLVKRTGEKVFLECVQDMDHENMFWYRQDPGLGLRLIYFSYDVKMKEKGDIPEGYSVSREKKERFSLILESASTNQTSMYLCASSFPTGATYEQYFGPGTRLTVT.

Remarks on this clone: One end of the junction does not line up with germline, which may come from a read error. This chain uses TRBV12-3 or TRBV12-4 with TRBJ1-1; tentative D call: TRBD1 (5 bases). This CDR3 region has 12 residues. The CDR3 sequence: CASSLLGGRSLF. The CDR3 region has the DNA TGTGCCAGCAGTTTGCTGGGGGGGAGGTCCCTTTTT.

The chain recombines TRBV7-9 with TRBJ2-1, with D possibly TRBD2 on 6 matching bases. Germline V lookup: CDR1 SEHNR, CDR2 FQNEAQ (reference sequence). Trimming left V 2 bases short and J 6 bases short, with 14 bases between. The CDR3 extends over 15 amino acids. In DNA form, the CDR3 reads TGTGCCAGCAGCTTAAATCGGCGCGGGGTCAATGAGCAGTTCTTC. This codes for CASSLNRRGVNEQFF.

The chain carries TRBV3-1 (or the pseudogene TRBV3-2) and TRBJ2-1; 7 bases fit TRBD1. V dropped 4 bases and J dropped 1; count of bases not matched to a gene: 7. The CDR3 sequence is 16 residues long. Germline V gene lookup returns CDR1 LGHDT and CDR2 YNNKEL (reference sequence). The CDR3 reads CASSPRGSQSYNEQFF. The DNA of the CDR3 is TGTGCCAGCAGCCCCAGGGGGTCCCAGTCCTACAATGAGCAGTTCTTC.

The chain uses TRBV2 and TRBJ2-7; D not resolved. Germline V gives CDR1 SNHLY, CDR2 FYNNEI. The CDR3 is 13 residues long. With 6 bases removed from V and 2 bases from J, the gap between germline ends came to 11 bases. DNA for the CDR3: TGTGCCAGCAGAGGGCCAGAACCCTACGAGCAGTACTTC. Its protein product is CASRGPEPYEQYF.

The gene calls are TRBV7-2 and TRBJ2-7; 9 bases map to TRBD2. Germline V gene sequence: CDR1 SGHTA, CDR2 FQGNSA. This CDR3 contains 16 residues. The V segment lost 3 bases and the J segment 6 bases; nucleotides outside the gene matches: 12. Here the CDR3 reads CASSFRTSAPGGEQYF. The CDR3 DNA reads TGTGCCAGCAGCTTCCGGACTAGCGCCCCTGGGGGCGAGCAGTACTTC.

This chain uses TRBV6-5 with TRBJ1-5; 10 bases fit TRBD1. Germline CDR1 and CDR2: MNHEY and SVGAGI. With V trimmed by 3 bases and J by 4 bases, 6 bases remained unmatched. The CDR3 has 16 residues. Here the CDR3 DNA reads TGTGCCAGCAGTTATTCAGGACAGGGGGGAAATCAGCCCCAGCATTTT. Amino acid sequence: CASSYSGQGGNQPQHF.